The sequence of this TCR beta chain was determined in a study of T cells after yellow fever vaccination (dated 2019 in TCRdb). Looking at the study overall: The SMART-Seq v4 Ultra Low Input RNA kit was used to prepare libraries from fractions with low cell numbers. Bulk TCR alpha and beta repertoires were sequenced longitudinally to track T-cell clones before and after primary and booster YFV17D yellow fever vaccination. Two healthy male donors, one aged 18 to 30 and one aged 30 to 40 years, made up the cohort. Blood was collected at multiple timepoints before and after primary and secondary immunization, and bulk PBMC replicates and cell subsets were isolated. The research as a whole found: A small fraction of clonotypes appeared in both the CD4 and CD8 compartments, likely as a result of convergent recombination. Compared with the primary T-cell response, the secondary T-cell response was faster but weaker, reaching its peak on day 5 rather than on day 15. Most clones expanded after primary vaccination were re-detected after the booster (approximately 95% of CD4 and around 86% of CD8), suggesting broad memory maintenance. The study included only a couple of donors, which limits how far the findings can be generalized. Because abundant contaminating clonotypes from the bulk population could be contained in FACS-sorted repertoires, computational filtering was required.

TCR cDNA was synthesized by 5'RACE template switching, which introduced a universal primer site and unique molecular identifiers. Priming of cDNA synthesis was performed from both the TCR alpha and TCR beta constant segments. Libraries were amplified in two PCR steps, with sample barcodes and sequencing adapters added in the second step. Sequencing of libraries was performed on Illumina HiSeq 2500 (2x100 bp) or NovaSeq (2x150 bp). Regarding the original processing steps: MIGEC was used to demultiplex reads and collapse the reads into UMI consensus sequences, and MiXCR was used for V(D)J alignment. Vaccine-responding clonotypes were defined with edgeR using replicate PBMC samples, requiring FDR below 0.01 and a log2 fold change above 5 up to day 15. Bulk clonotypes were assigned CD4 or CD8 identity according to which sequenced CD4 or CD8 repertoire held them at higher abundance. TCRdb reworked the public reads: Q25 trimming with fastp, MiXCR clone assembly, productive beta chains retained. Each CDR3 protein gets just one entry, which takes the most common genes and DNA from the rows behind it. The V and J calls were not made by the authors but by TCRdb's processing. This sample lists hundreds of thousands of distinct CDR3 sequences; roughly 14% were detected once. 11% to 15% of the sample is taken by the ten largest.

The CDR3 contains 14 residues, cysteine and phenylalanine counted. Only the CDR3 part of the read is kept: 42 bases, read in frame from the first base. CDR1 is given as SGHNT and CDR2 as YYREEE, both from the germline V gene (reference sequence). At the junction V is shortened by 4 bases and J by 5 bases, with 14 bases in between. Points on this clonotype: What antigen it recognizes has not been identified. No quality values exist for individual bases; no much larger clone is one base distant.

Explained via the paper, the treatment or condition label denotes: live attenuated yellow fever vaccine strain. At each blood-draw timepoint, two biological replicates of bulk PBMCs were obtained. A standard Ficoll-Paque protocol was used to isolate PBMCs from peripheral blood. TriZol was used to extract RNA from bulk PBMCs, CD4 and CD8 fractions, and dextramer-positive and dextramer-negative fractions. The input for sequencing was PBMCs, taken on the day of the yellow fever booster vaccination. The source is a man aged 25-45 years who received the YFV17D yellow fever vaccine. The chain couples TRBV5-4 to TRBJ2-3; perhaps TRBD2 is the D gene, with 6 bases matching. The DNA reads TGTGCCAGCAGCCCGGGACTCCGACGAGATACGCAGTATTTT. The resulting protein is CASSPGLRRDTQYF.